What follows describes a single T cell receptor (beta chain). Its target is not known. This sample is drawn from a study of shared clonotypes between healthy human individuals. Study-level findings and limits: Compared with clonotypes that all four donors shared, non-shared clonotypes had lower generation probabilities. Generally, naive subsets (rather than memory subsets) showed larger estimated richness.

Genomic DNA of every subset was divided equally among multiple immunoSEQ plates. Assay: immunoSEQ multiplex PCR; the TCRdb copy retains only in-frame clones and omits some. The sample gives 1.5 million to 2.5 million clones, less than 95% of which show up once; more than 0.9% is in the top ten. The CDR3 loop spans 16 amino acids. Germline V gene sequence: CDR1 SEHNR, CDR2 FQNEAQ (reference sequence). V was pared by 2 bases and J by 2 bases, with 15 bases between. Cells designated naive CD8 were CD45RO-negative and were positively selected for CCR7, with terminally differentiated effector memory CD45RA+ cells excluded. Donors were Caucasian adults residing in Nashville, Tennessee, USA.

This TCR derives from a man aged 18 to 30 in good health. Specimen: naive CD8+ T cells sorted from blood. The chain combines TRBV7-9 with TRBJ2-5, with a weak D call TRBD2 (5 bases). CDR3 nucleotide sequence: TGTGCCAGCAGCTTATTTTTAGGGCCGGGGCAAGAGACCCAGTACTTC. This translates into CASSLFLGPGQETQYF.